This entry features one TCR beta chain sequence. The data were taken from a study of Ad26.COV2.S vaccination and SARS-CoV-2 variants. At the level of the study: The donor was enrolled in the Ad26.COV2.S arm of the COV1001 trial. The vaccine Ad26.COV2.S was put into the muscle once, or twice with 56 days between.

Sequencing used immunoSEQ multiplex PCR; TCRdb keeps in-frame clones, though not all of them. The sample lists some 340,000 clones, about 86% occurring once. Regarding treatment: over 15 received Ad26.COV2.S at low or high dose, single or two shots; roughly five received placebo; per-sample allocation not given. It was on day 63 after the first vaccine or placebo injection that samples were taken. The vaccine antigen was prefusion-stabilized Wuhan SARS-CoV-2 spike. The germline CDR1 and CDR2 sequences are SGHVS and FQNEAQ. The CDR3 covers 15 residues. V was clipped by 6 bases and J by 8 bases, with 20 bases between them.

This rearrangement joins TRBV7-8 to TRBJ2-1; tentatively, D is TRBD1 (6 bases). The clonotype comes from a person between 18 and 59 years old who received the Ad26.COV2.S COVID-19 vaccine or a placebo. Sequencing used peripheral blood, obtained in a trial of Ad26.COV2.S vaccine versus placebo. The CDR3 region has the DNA TGTGCCAGCAGTCCCCGTGGACAGTTTGTGGATGAGCAGTTCTTC. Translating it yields CASSPRGQFVDEQFF.